The clone carrying this T cell receptor beta chain has more than one count but fewer than ten. What it binds is unknown. This specimen comes from a study of blood T cells in healthy people across ages. Broader study findings: The unknown donor CMV status may have confounded expanded clonotype changes.

With a J-beta primer mix and a sample-barcoded 5' primer, a second PCR ran about 6 to 11 cycles. Every cDNA molecule bore a tag from a template-switch adaptor containing 12 random nucleotides. TCRdb reprocessed the 5' RACE reads with MiXCR, giving one entry per CDR3 protein. The repertoire includes hundreds of thousands of distinct CDR3 sequences, around 54% of them detected once, and over 35% sits in the top ten. Germline V CDR1 and CDR2: SGHTA, FQGNSA. This CDR3 has 13 amino acids. Trimming left V 5 bases short and J 7 bases short, with 14 bases between. Every sample had a minimum of 6.5 million PBMCs isolated. Extractions gave at least 5.5 micrograms of total RNA per sample.

Sequencing was carried out using blood. The source is a man aged 55 to 70 in good health. The chain uses TRBV7-2 and TRBJ2-5; D is unclear. CDR3 loop: CASSPDATGTQYF. The CDR3 DNA reads TGTGCCAGCAGCCCGGACGCAACGGGGACCCAGTACTTC.